The 7 T cell receptor beta chains in this list originate from one sample, sequenced in a study of PD-1 blockade in classical Hodgkin lymphoma (dated by TCRdb to the early 2020s). The time point label for this specimen denotes: cycle 2 day 1 (C2D1) of nivolumab. Every trial patient had relapsed after autologous stem cell transplantation, and cohorts A, B and C differed in prior brentuximab vedotin exposure. The method behind the library was the immunoSEQ multiplex PCR assay. The clones in this table, taken by TCRdb from immuneACCESS, are in-frame only. Not every clone is retained; where verified, under half of the shortfall comes from an unresolved V gene, and the cause of the rest is unknown. The sample includes over 15,000 clones, with about nine tenths observed a single time. The biggest ten clones account for roughly 14% of the sample. The material sequenced was peripheral blood mononuclear cells (PBMCs), taken before the second cycle of nivolumab. All receptors derive from a human donor with classical Hodgkin lymphoma.

The V call is TRBV19, the J call TRBJ2-7; D might be TRBD1 (5 bases). Between the trimmed V and J ends, which lost 5 bases and 0 bases, there was a span of 11 bases. The CDR3 length is 14 residues. Germline lookup yields CDR1 LNHDA and CDR2 SQIVND (reference sequence). The CDR3 protein is CASSSRQTSYEQYF. CDR3 in DNA: TGTGCCAGTAGTTCCCGACAGACCTCCTACGAGCAGTACTTC.

Note on this clone: At one of its ends the junction is not consistent with the germline gene, which may arise from a read error. This chain joins TRBV6-4 and TRBJ1-6; D is ambiguous. Germline values: CDR1 MRHNA, CDR2 SNTAGT. The CDR3 spans 9 residues. CDR3 DNA sequence: TGTGCCAACGCTGAGACCAGGAGGTTT. Translation: CANAETRRF.

The V and J genes are TRBV5-1 and TRBJ2-5; TRBD2 matches at 7 bases. The germline CDR1 and CDR2 sequences are SGHRS and YFSETQ. V was pared by 4 bases and J by 8 bases, with 11 bases of the junction left unmatched. This CDR3 comprises 14 residues. CDR3 bases: TGCGCCAGCAGCGTGGGTCAGGCGGGAGAAACCCAGTACTTC. Translated, it gives CASSVGQAGETQYF.

On this clone: The same CDR3 is also encoded by other DNA sequences in this sample. The J gene is TRBJ1-1, the V gene TRBV6-6; D unresolved. V lost 0 bases to trimming and J lost 2 bases, with 7 bases between them. Germline V gives CDR1 MNHNY, CDR2 SVGAGI (reference sequence). The CDR3 has 14 residues. The CDR3 here is CASSYSQSNTEAFF. Written as DNA, the CDR3 is TGTGCCAGCAGTTACTCGCAGAGTAACACTGAAGCTTTCTTT.

V and J are TRBV7-9 and TRBJ2-7; TRBD2 matches 8 bases. The CDR3 totals 14 residues. Germline lookup yields CDR1 SEHNR and CDR2 FQNEAQ (reference sequence). V shed 5 bases, J shed 0 bases, and the junction held 3 bases outside the gene matches. The CDR3 bases are TGTGCCAGCAGCGTTAGCGGGGCCTCCTACGAGCAGTACTTC. It codes for CASSVSGASYEQYF.

The gene calls are TRBV5-1 and TRBJ2-3; 8 bases are shared with TRBD2. CDR3 length: 16 residues. The V gene end was trimmed by 4 bases and the J gene end by 5 bases; junction bases not matched to a gene: 12. Germline V CDR1 and CDR2: SGHRS, YFSETQ. The CDR3 coding sequence is TGCGCCAGCAGCACCAACGGGGGGGAGATGGGAGATACGCAGTATTTT. Translation gives CASSTNGGEMGDTQYF.

V usage is TRBV19 and J usage is TRBJ2-3, with D tentatively TRBD1 (5 bases). V was cut by 4 bases and J by 6 bases, with 14 bases left in between. CDR1 and CDR2 (germline): LNHDA, SQIVND (reference sequence). CDR3 length equals 14 residues. The CDR3 DNA is TGTGCCAGTAGTAGAGACAGTTATCGGGATACGCAGTATTTT. This translates into CASSRDSYRDTQYF.